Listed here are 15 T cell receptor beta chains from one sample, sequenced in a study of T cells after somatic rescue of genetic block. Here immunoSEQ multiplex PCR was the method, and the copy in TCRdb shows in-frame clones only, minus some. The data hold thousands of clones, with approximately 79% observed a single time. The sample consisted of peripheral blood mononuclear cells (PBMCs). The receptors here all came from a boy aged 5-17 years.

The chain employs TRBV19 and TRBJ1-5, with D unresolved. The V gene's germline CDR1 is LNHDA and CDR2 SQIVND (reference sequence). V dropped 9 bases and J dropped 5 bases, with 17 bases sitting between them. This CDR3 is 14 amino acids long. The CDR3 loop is CASSPEGGDQPQHF. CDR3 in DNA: TGTGCCAGCAGCCCGGAGGGAGGAGATCAGCCCCAGCATTTT.

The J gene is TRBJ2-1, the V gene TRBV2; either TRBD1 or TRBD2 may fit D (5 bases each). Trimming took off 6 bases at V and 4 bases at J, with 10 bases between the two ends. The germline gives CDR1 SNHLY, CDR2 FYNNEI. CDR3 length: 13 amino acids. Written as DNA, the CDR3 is TGTGCCAGCAGAACAGGACTTTACAATGAGCAGTTCTTC. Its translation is CASRTGLYNEQFF. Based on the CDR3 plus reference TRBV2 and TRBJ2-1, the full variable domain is EPEVTQTPSHQVTQMGQEVILRCVPISNHLYFYWYRQILGQKVEFLVSFYNNEISEKSEIFDDQFSVERPDGSNFTLKIRSTKLEDSAMYFCASRTGLYNEQFFGPGTRLTVL.

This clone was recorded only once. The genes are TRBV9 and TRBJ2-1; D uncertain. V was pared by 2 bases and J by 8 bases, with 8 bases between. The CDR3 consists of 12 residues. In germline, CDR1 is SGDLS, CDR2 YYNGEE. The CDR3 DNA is TGTGCCAGCAGCGTTTCTGCCGATGAGCAGTTCTTC. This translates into CASSVSADEQFF. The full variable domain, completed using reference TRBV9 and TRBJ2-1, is DSGVTQTPKHLITATGQRVTLRCSPRSGDLSVYWYQQSLDQGLQFLIQYYNGEERAKGNILERFSAQQFPDLHSELNLSSLELGDSALYFCASSVSADEQFFGPGTRLTVL.

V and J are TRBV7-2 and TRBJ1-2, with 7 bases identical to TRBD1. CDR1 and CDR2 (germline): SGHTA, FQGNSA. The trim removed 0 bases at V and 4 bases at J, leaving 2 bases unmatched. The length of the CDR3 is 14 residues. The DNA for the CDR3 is TGTGCCAGCAGCTTAGCGGAGGGGGCCTATGGCTACACCTTC. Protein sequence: CASSLAEGAYGYTF. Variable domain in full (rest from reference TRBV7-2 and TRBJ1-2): GAGVSQSPSNKVTEKGKDVELRCDPISGHTALYWYRQSLGQGLEFLIYFQGNSAPDKSGLPSDRFSAERTGGSVSTLTIQRTQQEDSAVYLCASSLAEGAYGYTFGSGTRLTVV.

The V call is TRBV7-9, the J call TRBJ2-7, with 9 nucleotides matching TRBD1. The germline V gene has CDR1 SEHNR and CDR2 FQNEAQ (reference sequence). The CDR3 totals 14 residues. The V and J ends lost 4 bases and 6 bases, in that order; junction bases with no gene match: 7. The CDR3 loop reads CASSYGQGSSEQYF. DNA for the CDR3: TGTGCCAGCAGCTACGGACAGGGGTCGAGCGAGCAGTACTTC. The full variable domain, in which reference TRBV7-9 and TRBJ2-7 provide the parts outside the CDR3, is DTGVSQNPRHKITKRGQNVTFRCDPISEHNRLYWYRQTLGQGPEFLTYFQNEAQLEKSRLLSDRFSAERPKGSFSTLEIQRTEQGDSAMYLCASSYGQGSSEQYFGPGTRLTVT.

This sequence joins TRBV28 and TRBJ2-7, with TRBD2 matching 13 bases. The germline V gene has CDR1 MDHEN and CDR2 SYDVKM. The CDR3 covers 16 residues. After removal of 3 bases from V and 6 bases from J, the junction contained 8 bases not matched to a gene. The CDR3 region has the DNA TGTGCCAGCAGTTTTGAGGCCGGGACTAGCGGGACCGAGCAGTACTTC. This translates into CASSFEAGTSGTEQYF.

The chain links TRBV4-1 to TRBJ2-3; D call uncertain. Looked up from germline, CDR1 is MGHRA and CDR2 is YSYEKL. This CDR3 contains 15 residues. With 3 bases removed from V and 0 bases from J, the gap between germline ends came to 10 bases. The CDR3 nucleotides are TGCGCCAGCAGCCAGATTAGGAGTAGCACAGATACGCAGTATTTT. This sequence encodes CASSQIRSSTDTQYF.

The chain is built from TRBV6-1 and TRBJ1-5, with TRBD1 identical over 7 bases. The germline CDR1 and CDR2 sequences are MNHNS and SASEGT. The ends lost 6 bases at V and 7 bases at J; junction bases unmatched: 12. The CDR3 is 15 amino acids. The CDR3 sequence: CASRESRTGAQPQHF. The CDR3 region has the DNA TGTGCCAGCAGGGAATCGAGGACAGGCGCCCAGCCCCAGCATTTT.

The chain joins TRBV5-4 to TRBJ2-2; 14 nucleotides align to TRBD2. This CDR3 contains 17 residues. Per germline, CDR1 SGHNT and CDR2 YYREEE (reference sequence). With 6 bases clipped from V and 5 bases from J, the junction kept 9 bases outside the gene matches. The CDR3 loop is CASTGLAGGPPTGELFF. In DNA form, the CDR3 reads TGTGCCAGCACCGGACTAGCGGGAGGACCCCCGACCGGGGAGCTGTTTTTT.

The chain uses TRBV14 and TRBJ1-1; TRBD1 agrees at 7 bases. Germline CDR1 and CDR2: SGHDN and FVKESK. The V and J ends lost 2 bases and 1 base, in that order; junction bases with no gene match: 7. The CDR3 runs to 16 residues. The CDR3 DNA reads TGTGCCAGCAGCCAAAGGGGGCTACAGGGGAACACTGAAGCTTTCTTT. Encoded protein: CASSQRGLQGNTEAFF.

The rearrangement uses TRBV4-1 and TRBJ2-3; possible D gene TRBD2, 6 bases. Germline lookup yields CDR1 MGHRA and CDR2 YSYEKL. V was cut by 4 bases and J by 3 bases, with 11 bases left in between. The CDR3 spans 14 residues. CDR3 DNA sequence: TGCGCCAGCAGCCCCGGGAGCGGGACAGATACGCAGTATTTT. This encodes CASSPGSGTDTQYF.

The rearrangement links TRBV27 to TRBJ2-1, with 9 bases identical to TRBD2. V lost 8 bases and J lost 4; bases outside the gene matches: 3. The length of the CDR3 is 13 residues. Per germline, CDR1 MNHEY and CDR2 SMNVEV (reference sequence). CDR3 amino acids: CASRLAEYNEQFF. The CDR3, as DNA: TGTGCCAGCCGACTAGCGGAATACAATGAGCAGTTCTTC.

The CDR3 DNA follows: TGTGCCAGCAGCAAGCTGAGCGGGGCGAACACTGAAGCTTTCTTT. Translating it yields CASSKLSGANTEAFF. The J gene is TRBJ1-1, the V gene TRBV9; D is possibly TRBD1 (5 bases). Trimming removed 4 bases at V and 1 base at J, with 14 bases between. Germline assignment: CDR1 SGDLS and CDR2 YYNGEE. This CDR3 region has 15 residues.

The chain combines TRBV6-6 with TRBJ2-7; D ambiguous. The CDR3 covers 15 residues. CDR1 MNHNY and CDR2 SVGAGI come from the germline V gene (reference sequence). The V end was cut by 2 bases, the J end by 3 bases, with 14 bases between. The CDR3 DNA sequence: TGTGCCAGCAGTTACCTTAAAACAAGGAGCTACGAGCAGTACTTC. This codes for CASSYLKTRSYEQYF.

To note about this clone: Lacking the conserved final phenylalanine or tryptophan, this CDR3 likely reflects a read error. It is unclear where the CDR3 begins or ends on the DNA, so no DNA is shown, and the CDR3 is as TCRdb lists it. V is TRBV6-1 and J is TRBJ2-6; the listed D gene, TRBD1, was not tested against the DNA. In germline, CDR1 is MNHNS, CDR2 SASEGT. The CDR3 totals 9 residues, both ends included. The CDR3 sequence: CARDEDRGG.